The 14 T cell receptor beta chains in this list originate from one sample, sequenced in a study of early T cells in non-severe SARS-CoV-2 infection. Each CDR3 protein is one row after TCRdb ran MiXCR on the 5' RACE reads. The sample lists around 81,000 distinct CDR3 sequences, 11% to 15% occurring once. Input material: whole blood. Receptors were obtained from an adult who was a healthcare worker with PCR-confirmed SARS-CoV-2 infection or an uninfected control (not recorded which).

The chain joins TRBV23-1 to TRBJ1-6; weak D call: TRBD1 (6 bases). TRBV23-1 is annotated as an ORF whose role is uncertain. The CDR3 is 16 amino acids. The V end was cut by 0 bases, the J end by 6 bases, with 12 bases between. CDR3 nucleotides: TGCGCCAGCAGTCAATCGTTGGCAGGGGTTAATTCACCCCTCCACTTT. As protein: CASSQSLAGVNSPLHF.

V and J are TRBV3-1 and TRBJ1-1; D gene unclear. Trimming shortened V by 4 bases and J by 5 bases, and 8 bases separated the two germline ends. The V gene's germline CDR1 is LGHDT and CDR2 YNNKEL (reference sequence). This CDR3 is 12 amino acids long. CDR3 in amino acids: CASSREWTEAFF. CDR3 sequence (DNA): TGTGCCAGCAGCCGAGAGTGGACTGAAGCTTTCTTT.

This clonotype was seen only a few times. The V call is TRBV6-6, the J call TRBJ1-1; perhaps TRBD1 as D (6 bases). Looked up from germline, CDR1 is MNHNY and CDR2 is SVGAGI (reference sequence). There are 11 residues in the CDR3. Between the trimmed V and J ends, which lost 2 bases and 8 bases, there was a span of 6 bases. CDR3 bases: TGTGCCAGCAGTTACGGGACAGAAGCTTTCTTT. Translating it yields CASSYGTEAFF.

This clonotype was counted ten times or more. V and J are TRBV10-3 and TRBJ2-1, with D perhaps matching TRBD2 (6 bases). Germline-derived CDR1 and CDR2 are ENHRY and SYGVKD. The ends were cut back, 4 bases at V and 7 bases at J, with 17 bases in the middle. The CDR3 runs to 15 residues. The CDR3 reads CAISVADSGVNEQFF. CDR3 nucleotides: TGTGCCATCAGTGTTGCCGACTCGGGGGTGAATGAGCAGTTCTTC.

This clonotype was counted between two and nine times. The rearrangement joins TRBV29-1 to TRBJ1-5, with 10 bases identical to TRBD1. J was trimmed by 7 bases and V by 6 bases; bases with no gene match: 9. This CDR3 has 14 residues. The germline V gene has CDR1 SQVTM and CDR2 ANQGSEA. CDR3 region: CSVGTGDASQPQHF. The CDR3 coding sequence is TGCAGCGTCGGGACAGGGGATGCTTCGCAGCCCCAGCATTTT.

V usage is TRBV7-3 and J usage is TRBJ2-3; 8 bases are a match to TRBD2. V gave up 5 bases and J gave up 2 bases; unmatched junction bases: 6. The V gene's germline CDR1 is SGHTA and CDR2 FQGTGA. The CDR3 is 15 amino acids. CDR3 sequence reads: CASSTIAGFTDTQYF. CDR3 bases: TGTGCCAGCAGCACAATAGCGGGGTTCACAGATACGCAGTATTTT.

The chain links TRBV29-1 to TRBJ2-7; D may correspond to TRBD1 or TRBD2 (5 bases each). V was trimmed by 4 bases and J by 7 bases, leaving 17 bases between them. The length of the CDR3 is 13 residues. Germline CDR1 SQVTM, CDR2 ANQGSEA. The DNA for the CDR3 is TGCAGCGTTGGGGGGACCGCGAGGAGGGAGCAGTACTTC. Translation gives CSVGGTARREQYF.

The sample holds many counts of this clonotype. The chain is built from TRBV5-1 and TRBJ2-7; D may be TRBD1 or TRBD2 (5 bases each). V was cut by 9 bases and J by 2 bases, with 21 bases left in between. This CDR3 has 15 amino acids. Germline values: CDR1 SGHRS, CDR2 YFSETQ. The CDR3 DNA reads TGCGCCACCTCTCCCATCGGGACGCCACCCTACGAGCAGTACTTC. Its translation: CATSPIGTPPYEQYF. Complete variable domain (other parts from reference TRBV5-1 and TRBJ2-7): KAGVTQTPRYLIKTRGQQVTLSCSPISGHRSVSWYQQTPGQGLQFLFEYFSETQRNKGNFPGRFSGRQFSNSRSEMNVSTLELGDSALYLCATSPIGTPPYEQYFGPGTRLTVT.

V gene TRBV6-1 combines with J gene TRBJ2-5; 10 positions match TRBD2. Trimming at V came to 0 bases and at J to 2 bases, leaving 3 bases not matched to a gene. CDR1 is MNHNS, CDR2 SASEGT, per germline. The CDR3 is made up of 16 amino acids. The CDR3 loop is CASSEAASGGQETQYF. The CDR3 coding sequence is TGTGCCAGCAGTGAAGCGGCTAGCGGGGGTCAAGAGACCCAGTACTTC.

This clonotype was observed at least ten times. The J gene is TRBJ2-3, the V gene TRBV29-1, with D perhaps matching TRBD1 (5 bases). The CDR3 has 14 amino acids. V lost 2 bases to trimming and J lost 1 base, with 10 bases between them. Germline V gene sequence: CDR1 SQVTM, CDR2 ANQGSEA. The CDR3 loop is CSVEKGSGTDTQYF. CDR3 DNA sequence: TGCAGCGTTGAAAAGGGGTCCGGCACAGATACGCAGTATTTT.

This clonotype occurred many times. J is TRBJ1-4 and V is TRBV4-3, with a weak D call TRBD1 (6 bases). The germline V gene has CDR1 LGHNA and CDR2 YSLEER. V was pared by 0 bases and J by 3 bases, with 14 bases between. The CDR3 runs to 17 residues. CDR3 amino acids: CASSQDEVRGANEKLFF. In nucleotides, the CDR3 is TGCGCCAGCAGCCAAGACGAGGTCAGGGGAGCTAATGAAAAACTGTTTTTT.

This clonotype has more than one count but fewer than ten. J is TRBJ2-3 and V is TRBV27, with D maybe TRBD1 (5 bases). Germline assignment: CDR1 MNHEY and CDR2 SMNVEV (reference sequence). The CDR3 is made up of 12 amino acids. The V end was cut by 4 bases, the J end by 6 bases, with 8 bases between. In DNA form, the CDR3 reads TGTGCCAGCAGTTACAGGTTCGATACGCAGTATTTT. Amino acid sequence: CASSYRFDTQYF.

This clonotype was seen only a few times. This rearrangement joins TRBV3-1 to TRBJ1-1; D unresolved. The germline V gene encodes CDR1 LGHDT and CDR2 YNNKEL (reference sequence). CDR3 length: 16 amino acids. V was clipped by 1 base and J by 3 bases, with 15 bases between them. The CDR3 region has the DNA TGTGCCAGCAGCCAAGTTTTGGCCCCCATACACACTGAAGCTTTCTTT. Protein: CASSQVLAPIHTEAFF.

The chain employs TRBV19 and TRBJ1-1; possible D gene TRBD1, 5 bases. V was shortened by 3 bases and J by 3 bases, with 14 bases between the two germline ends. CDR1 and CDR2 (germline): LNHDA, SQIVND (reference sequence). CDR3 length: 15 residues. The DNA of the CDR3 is TGTGCCAGTAGTATTAACAGGAGTCGTTACACTGAAGCTTTCTTT. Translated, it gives CASSINRSRYTEAFF.